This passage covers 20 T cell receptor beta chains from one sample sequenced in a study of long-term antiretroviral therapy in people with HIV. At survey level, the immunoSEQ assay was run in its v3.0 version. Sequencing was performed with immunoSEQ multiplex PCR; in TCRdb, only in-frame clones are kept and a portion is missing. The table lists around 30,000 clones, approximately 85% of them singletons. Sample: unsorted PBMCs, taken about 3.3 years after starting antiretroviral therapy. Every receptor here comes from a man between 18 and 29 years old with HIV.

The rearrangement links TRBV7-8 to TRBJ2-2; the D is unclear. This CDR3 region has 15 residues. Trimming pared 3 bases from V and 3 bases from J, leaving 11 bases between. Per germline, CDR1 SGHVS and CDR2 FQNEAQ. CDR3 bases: TGTGCCAGCAGCTTTGGAAACAGCCACACCGGGGAGCTGTTTTTT. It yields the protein CASSFGNSHTGELFF.

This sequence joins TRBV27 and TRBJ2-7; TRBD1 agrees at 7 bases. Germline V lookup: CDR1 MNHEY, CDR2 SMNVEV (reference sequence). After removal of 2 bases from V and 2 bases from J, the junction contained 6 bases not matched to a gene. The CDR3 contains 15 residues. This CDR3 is CASSLTWDRAYEQYF. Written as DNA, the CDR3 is TGTGCCAGCAGTTTAACCTGGGACAGAGCCTACGAGCAGTACTTC.

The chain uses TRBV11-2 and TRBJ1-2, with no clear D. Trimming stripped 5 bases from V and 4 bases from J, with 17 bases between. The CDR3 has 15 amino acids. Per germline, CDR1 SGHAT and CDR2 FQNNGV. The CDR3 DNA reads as TGTGCCAGCAGCCCCTCCCGGGGTAATATCTATGGCTACACCTTC. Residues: CASSPSRGNIYGYTF. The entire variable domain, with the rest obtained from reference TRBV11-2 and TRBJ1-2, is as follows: EAGVAQSPRYKIIEKRQSVAFWCNPISGHATLYWYQQILGQGPKLLIQFQNNGVVDDSQLPKDRFSAERLKGVDSTLKIQPAKLEDSAVYLCASSPSRGNIYGYTFGSGTRLTVV.

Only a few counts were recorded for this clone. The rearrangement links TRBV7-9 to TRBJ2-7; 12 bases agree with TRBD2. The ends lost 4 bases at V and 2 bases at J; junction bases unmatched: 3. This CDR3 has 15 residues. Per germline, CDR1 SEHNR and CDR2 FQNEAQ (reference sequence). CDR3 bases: TGTGCCAGCAGCTGGAGGACTAGCGGGACCTACGAGCAGTACTTC. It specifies CASSWRTSGTYEQYF.

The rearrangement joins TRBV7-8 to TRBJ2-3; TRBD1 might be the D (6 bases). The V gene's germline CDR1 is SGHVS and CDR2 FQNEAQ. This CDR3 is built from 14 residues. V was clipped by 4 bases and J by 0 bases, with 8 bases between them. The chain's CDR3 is CASSSRGSTDTQYF. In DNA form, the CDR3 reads TGTGCCAGCAGCTCAAGGGGGAGCACAGATACGCAGTATTTT.

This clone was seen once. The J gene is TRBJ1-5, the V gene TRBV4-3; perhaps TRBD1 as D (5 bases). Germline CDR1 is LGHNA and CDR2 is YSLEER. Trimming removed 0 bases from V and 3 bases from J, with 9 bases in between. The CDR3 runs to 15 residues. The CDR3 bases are TGCGCCAGCAGCCAAGACAGGGATACCAATCAGCCCCAGCATTTT. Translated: CASSQDRDTNQPQHF.

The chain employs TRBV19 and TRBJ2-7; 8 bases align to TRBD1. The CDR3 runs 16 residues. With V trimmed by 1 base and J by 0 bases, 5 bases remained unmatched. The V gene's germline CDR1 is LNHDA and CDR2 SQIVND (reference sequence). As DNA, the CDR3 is TGTGCCAGTAGTATAGGGAGCGGACAGGGCTCCTACGAGCAGTACTTC. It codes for CASSIGSGQGSYEQYF.

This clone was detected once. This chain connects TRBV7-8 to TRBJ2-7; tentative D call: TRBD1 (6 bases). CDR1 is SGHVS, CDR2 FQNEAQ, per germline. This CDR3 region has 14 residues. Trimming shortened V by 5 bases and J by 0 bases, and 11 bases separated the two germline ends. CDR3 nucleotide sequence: TGTGCCAGCAGCCGGTGGGACACCTCCTACGAGCAGTACTTC. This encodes CASSRWDTSYEQYF.

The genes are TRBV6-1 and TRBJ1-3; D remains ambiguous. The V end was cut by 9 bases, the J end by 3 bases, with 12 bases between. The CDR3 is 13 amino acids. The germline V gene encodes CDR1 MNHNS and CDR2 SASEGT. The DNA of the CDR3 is TGTGCCAGTAGAAAAGGCGGTGGAAACACCATATATTTT. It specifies CASRKGGGNTIYF.

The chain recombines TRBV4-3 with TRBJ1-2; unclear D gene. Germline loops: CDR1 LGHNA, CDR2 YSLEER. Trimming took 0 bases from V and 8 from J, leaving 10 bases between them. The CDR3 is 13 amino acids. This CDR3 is CASSQDRARGYTF. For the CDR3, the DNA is TGCGCCAGCAGCCAAGATCGAGCCAGGGGCTACACCTTC.

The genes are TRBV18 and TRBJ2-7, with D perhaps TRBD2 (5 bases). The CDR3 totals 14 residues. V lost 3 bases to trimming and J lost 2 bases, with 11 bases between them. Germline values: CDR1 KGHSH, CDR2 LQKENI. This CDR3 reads CASSPPPGTYEQYF. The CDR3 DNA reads TGTGCCAGCTCACCTCCTCCGGGGACCTACGAGCAGTACTTC.

The CDR3 sequence: CASGPPGAANYGYTF. The CDR3 nucleotides are TGTGCTAGTGGCCCCCCAGGGGCAGCAAACTATGGCTACACCTTC. This chain links TRBV12-5 with TRBJ1-2, with D perhaps matching TRBD1 (6 bases). Germline V lookup: CDR1 LGHNT, CDR2 FRNRAP. The CDR3 totals 15 residues. V was shortened by 6 bases and J by 2 bases, with 16 bases between the two germline ends.

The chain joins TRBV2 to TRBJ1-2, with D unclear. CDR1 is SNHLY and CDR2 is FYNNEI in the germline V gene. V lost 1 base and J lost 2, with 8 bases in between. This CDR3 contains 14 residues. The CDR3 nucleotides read TGTGCCAGCAGTGAAGTTCTCGAAAACTATGGCTACACCTTC. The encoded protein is CASSEVLENYGYTF. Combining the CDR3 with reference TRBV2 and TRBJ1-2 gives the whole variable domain EPEVTQTPSHQVTQMGQEVILRCVPISNHLYFYWYRQILGQKVEFLVSFYNNEISEKSEIFDDQFSVERPDGSNFTLKIRSTKLEDSAMYFCASSEVLENYGYTFGSGTRLTVV.

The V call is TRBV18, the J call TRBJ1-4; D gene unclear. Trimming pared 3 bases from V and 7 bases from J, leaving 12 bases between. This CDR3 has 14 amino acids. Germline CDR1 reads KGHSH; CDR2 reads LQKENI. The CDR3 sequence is CASSPTGGGEKLFF. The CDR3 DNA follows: TGTGCCAGCTCACCGACGGGAGGTGGTGAAAAACTGTTTTTT.

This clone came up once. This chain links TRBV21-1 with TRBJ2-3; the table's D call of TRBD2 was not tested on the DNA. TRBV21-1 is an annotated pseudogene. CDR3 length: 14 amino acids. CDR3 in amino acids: CASSNRTLADTQYF. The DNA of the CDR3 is TGTGCCAGCAGCAATAGGACTCTCGCGGATACGCAGTATTTT.

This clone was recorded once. CDR3 sequence: CASSRDRGEYTEAFF. CDR3 nucleotides: TGCGCCAGCAGTCGGGACAGGGGAGAGTACACTGAAGCTTTCTTT. The chain uses TRBV10-1 and TRBJ1-1; 10 bases are shared with TRBD1. CDR3 size: 15 residues. With 5 bases clipped from V and 3 bases from J, the junction kept 6 bases outside the gene matches. CDR1 WNHNN and CDR2 SYGVQD come from the germline V gene (reference sequence).

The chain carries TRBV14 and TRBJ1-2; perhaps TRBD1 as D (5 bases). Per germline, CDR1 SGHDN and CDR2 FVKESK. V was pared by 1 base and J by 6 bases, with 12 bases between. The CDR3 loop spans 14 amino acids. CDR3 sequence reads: CASSQAKTAHGYTF. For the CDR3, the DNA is TGTGCCAGCAGCCAAGCAAAGACAGCCCATGGCTACACCTTC.

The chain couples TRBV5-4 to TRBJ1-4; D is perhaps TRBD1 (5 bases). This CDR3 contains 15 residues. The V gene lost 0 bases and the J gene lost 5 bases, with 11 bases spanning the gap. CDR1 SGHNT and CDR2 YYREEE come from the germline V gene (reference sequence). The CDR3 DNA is TGTGCCAGCAGCTTGGAGACCGGGACGAATGAAAAACTGTTTTTT. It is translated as CASSLETGTNEKLFF.

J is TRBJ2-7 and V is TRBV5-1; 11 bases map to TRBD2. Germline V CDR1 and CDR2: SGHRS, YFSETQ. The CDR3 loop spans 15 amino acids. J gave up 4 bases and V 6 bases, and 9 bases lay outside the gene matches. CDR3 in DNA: TGCGCCAGCAAGGTAGCGGGAGGGCCTACTTACGAGCAGTACTTC. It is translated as CASKVAGGPTYEQYF.

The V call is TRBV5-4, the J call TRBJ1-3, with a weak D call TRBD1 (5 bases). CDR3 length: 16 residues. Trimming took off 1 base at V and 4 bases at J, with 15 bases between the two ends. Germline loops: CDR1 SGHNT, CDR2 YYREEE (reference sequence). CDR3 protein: CASSLRSGRGGNTIYF. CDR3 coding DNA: TGTGCCAGCAGCTTGCGCTCAGGGCGAGGAGGAAACACCATATATTTT.